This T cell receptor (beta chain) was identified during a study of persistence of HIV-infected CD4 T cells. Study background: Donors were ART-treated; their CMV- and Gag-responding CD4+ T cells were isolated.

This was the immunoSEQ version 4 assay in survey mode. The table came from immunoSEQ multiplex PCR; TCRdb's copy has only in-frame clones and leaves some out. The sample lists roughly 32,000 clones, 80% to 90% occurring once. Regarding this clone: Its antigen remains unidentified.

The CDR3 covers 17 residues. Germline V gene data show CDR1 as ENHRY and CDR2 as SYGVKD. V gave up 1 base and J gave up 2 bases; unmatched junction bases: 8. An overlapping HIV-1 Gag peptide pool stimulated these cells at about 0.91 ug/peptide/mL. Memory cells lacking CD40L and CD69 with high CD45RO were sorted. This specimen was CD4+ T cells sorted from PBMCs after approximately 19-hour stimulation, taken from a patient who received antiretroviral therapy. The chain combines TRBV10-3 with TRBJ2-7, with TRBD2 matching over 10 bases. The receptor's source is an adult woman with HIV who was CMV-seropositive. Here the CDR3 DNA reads TGTGCCATCAGTGAGTTGACCAGCGGGGGGGCCCCCTACGAGCAGTACTTC. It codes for CAISELTSGGAPYEQYF.